The clone carrying this T cell receptor (beta chain) was observed a handful of times. Trimming removed 7 bases at V and 4 bases at J, with 12 bases between. The CDR3 consists of 13 residues. 5'RACE with constant-segment primers built TCRalpha and TCRbeta cDNA libraries with UMIs. TCRdb redid the calling of the 5' RACE reads with MiXCR, one entry per CDR3 protein. The sample shows around 130,000 distinct CDR3 sequences, more than 13% of them seen only once. The data are from a study of T-cell memory formation after mild COVID-19. This sequence originates from an adult woman who had mild COVID-19 (a few samples of this study predate the infection). Cell type and time point are not known. Material: PBMCs or a T cell subset sorted from them (not recorded which). The chain couples TRBV12-3 or TRBV12-4 to TRBJ2-3, with no clear D. CDR3 loop: CASTFPRADTQYF. In nucleotides, the CDR3 is TGTGCCAGCACCTTTCCCAGAGCAGATACGCAGTATTTT.